Presented here are 17 T cell receptor beta chains from one specimen sequenced in a study of blood T cell repertoires in COVID-19. Only in-frame clones appear in the TCRdb table, and some are missing; sequencing was by immunoSEQ multiplex PCR. This table holds over 60,000 clones, 90% found once. Sequenced: peripheral blood. The origin of the receptors is a woman of 80 years or more with active or convalescent COVID-19.

The chain links TRBV27 to TRBJ2-5, with TRBD2 matching 10 bases. Germline V lookup: CDR1 MNHEY, CDR2 SMNVEV (reference sequence). The J segment lost 1 base and the V segment lost 3 bases, leaving 5 bases of the junction unmatched. This CDR3 spans 16 amino acids. The DNA of the CDR3 is TGTGCCAGCAGTTTGGGAGCGGGGGGGAGCCAAGAGACCCAGTACTTC. Protein: CASSLGAGGSQETQYF.

This rearrangement joins TRBV20-1 to TRBJ1-1; unclear D gene. There are 11 residues in the CDR3. V was shortened by 1 base and J by 8 bases, with 8 bases between the two germline ends. Germline V gene data show CDR1 as DFQATT and CDR2 as SNEGSKA (reference sequence). This chain's CDR3 is CSARGSEEAFF. In DNA form, the CDR3 reads TGCAGTGCTAGAGGGAGTGAGGAAGCTTTCTTT.

The genes are TRBV19 and TRBJ1-5; the match to TRBD1 covers 8 bases. Trimming took 1 base from V and 5 from J; bases not matched to a gene: 4. The CDR3 length is 15 residues. Germline V gives CDR1 LNHDA, CDR2 SQIVND (reference sequence). Here the CDR3 DNA reads TGTGCCAGTAGTATAGCAGGGGGCGCAGATCAGCCCCAGCATTTT. This translates into CASSIAGGADQPQHF.

The chain couples TRBV7-2 to TRBJ1-5, with 7 bases fitting TRBD1. V gave up 8 bases and J gave up 7 bases; unmatched junction bases: 14. CDR1 SGHTA and CDR2 FQGNSA come from the germline V gene. The CDR3 spans 15 residues. CDR3 sequence reads: CASAAGRQGGQPQHF. The CDR3 coding sequence is TGTGCCAGCGCAGCGGGCAGACAGGGCGGCCAGCCCCAGCATTTT. Filled out from reference TRBV7-2 and TRBJ1-5, the complete variable domain reads GAGVSQSPSNKVTEKGKDVELRCDPISGHTALYWYRQSLGQGLEFLIYFQGNSAPDKSGLPSDRFSAERTGGSVSTLTIQRTQQEDSAVYLCASAAGRQGGQPQHFGDGTRLSIL.

The chain carries TRBV4-2 and TRBJ1-2, with 8 bases fitting TRBD1. Germline CDR1 and CDR2: LGHNA and YNFKEQ. V was clipped by 0 bases and J by 2 bases; unmatched bases: 2. The CDR3 sequence is 15 residues long. This CDR3 is CASSQEWTGNYGYTF. The CDR3 nucleotides read TGTGCCAGCAGCCAAGAATGGACAGGGAACTATGGCTACACCTTC.

The chain uses TRBV27 and TRBJ2-2; a weak D match, TRBD2 (6 bases). Between the trimmed V and J ends, which lost 7 bases and 1 base, there was a span of 10 bases. CDR1 MNHEY and CDR2 SMNVEV come from the germline V gene (reference sequence). The CDR3 spans 14 residues. CDR3 DNA: TGTGCCAGCACCCCGGGACTGAACACCGGGGAGCTGTTTTTT. It yields the protein CASTPGLNTGELFF.

This chain links TRBV5-1 with TRBJ2-7; TRBD1 agrees at 8 bases. The junction had 10 bases not matched to a gene; V was cut back by 4 bases and J by 7 bases. Germline V gives CDR1 SGHRS, CDR2 YFSETQ. The CDR3 has 14 residues. The CDR3 reads CASSTRGQDLEQYF. The CDR3 DNA reads as TGCGCCAGCAGCACGAGGGGACAGGACCTGGAGCAGTACTTC.

The genes are TRBV7-9 and TRBJ1-2, with TRBD1 matching 9 bases. The germline V gene has CDR1 SEHNR and CDR2 FQNEAQ (reference sequence). There are 16 residues in the CDR3. Trimming took 5 bases from V and 4 from J; bases not matched to a gene: 11. The CDR3: CASSLSRDRAIYGYTF. In DNA form, the CDR3 reads TGTGCCAGCAGCCTAAGCCGGGACAGGGCCATCTATGGCTACACCTTC.

The gene calls are TRBV4-1 and TRBJ1-4; tentative D call: TRBD1 (5 bases). This CDR3 is built from 15 residues. Germline values: CDR1 MGHRA, CDR2 YSYEKL. V was cut by 2 bases and J by 8 bases, with 15 bases left in between. The CDR3 here is CASSQSSLGGEKLFF. For the CDR3, the DNA is TGCGCCAGCAGCCAATCCTCTTTGGGGGGGGAAAAACTGTTTTTT.

This chain links TRBV5-1 with TRBJ2-7; TRBD2 matches at 16 bases. Losses at the gene ends were 3 bases for V and 5 bases for J; bases not matched to a gene: 8. The length of the CDR3 is 17 residues. The germline gives CDR1 SGHRS, CDR2 YFSETQ. The DNA for the CDR3 is TGCGCCAGCAGCTCCCCGGGACTAGCGGGGGGGCCCCACGAGCAGTACTTC. Protein: CASSSPGLAGGPHEQYF.

The rearrangement uses TRBV12-3 or TRBV12-4 and TRBJ1-2; the D is unclear. V was cut by 2 bases and J by 4 bases, with 5 bases left in between. The CDR3 has 12 residues. The CDR3 loop is CASSLSIYGYTF. The DNA for the CDR3 is TGTGCCAGCAGTTTAAGCATCTATGGCTACACCTTC.

This chain connects TRBV12-2 to TRBJ2-4; the table's D call, TRBD1, was not checked against the DNA. TRBV12-2 is listed as a pseudogene. The CDR3 runs 18 residues. The CDR3: CASRLGTGGGLAKNIQYF. CDR3 in DNA: TGTGCAAGTCGCTTAGGCACAGGGGGGGGATTAGCCAAAAACATTCAGTACTTC.

J is TRBJ2-3 and V is TRBV4-3; D is possibly TRBD2 (5 bases). Germline V gene lookup returns CDR1 LGHNA and CDR2 YSLEER. Trimming took 0 bases from V and 3 from J, leaving 10 bases between them. There are 15 residues in the CDR3. The CDR3 spells CASSQDNRETDTQYF. CDR3 coding DNA: TGCGCCAGCAGCCAAGACAACCGGGAAACAGATACGCAGTATTTT.

The chain couples TRBV11-1 to TRBJ1-2; D is unclear. CDR1 is SGHAT, CDR2 FQDESV, per germline (reference sequence). V was cut by 1 base and J by 3 bases, with 6 bases left in between. The CDR3 is made up of 13 amino acids. CDR3 DNA sequence: TGTGCCAGCAGCTTAGATCAGGACTATGGCTACACCTTC. Translating gives CASSLDQDYGYTF.

CDR3: CASSLGPSGLVETQYF. As DNA, the CDR3 is TGTGCCAGCAGCTTAGGCCCCTCGGGACTAGTGGAGACCCAGTACTTC. The chain combines TRBV7-3 with TRBJ2-5; TRBD2 aligns across 8 bases. This CDR3 has 16 residues. Germline V CDR1 and CDR2: SGHTA, FQGTGA. V was clipped by 2 bases and J by 5 bases; unmatched bases: 10.

The V gene is TRBV4-3, the J gene TRBJ2-5, with D maybe TRBD2 (5 bases). Trimming stripped 0 bases from V and 4 bases from J, with 12 bases between. CDR3 length: 15 residues. The germline V gene has CDR1 LGHNA and CDR2 YSLEER. CDR3 region: CASSQDHEGRETQYF. CDR3 DNA sequence: TGCGCCAGCAGCCAAGATCATGAGGGAAGAGAGACCCAGTACTTC.

The chain employs TRBV11-2 and TRBJ2-1; 14 positions agree with TRBD2. CDR3 size: 15 residues. The germline gives CDR1 SGHAT, CDR2 FQNNGV. With V trimmed by 5 bases and J by 7 bases, 4 bases remained unmatched. The DNA for the CDR3 is TGTGCCAGCAGCCGGACTAGCGGGGGGTGGAATGAGCAGTTCTTC. Translated, it gives CASSRTSGGWNEQFF.